This entry lists 20 T cell receptor beta chains sequenced from one sample in a study of blood T cell repertoires in COVID-19. The protocol was immunoSEQ multiplex PCR, while the TCRdb copy is restricted to in-frame clones and leaves out a portion. Among a few hundred thousand clones listed, roughly 84% were seen once. The sequenced sample consisted of peripheral blood. The receptors shown here come from a person aged 65-85 years with COVID-19, enrolled during active disease.

The chain carries TRBV5-4 and TRBJ2-2; TRBD1 might be the D (6 bases). The V end lost 6 bases, the J end lost 4 bases, and 16 bases lay between the germline ends. CDR3 length: 15 residues. Germline V CDR1 and CDR2: SGHNT, YYREEE (reference sequence). CDR3 sequence: CASNPSGQLTGELFF. The CDR3 nucleotides are TGTGCCAGCAATCCCTCAGGACAGCTCACCGGGGAGCTGTTTTTT. The complete variable domain, with remaining parts taken from reference TRBV5-4 and TRBJ2-2, reads ETGVTQSPTHLIKTRGQQVTLRCSSQSGHNTVSWYQQALGQGPQFIFQYYREEENGRGNFPPRFSGLQFPNYSSELNVNALELDDSALYLCASNPSGQLTGELFFGEGSRLTVL.

The chain employs TRBV7-3 and TRBJ1-2; 8 nucleotides align to TRBD1. CDR1 and CDR2 from the germline V gene are SGHTA and FQGTGA. The V gene end was trimmed by 5 bases and the J gene end by 2 bases; junction bases not matched to a gene: 16. The CDR3 runs to 18 residues. CDR3 residues: CASSAMGPPRTGNYGYTF. CDR3 in DNA: TGTGCCAGCAGCGCTATGGGCCCTCCACGGACAGGGAACTATGGCTACACCTTC.

The V gene is TRBV27, the J gene TRBJ2-3; D possibly corresponds to TRBD2 (6 bases). V shed 3 bases and J shed 4 bases, with 11 bases lying between them. CDR1 MNHEY and CDR2 SMNVEV come from the germline V gene (reference sequence). The CDR3 totals 14 residues. Here the CDR3 DNA reads TGTGCCAGCAGTTTCTATTCGGGGGCAGATACGCAGTATTTT. Encoded protein: CASSFYSGADTQYF.

The J gene is TRBJ1-5, the V gene TRBV23-1, with a tentative D call TRBD1 (5 bases). TRBV23-1 is assigned to the ORF class and has an uncertain function. V lost 4 bases to trimming and J lost 0 bases, with 22 bases between them. The CDR3 has 19 residues. CDR3 bases: TGCGCCAGCAGTCCGACAGTTAAACAAGGTCCTTATAGCAATCAGCCCCAGCATTTT. Its protein is CASSPTVKQGPYSNQPQHF.

The chain employs TRBV29-1 and TRBJ2-1, with TRBD2 identical over 9 bases. With 6 bases clipped from V and 4 bases from J, the junction kept 10 bases outside the gene matches. CDR1 SQVTM and CDR2 ANQGSEA come from the germline V gene. This CDR3 is 15 amino acids long. CDR3 sequence (DNA): TGCAGCGTCGCTAATAGACTAGCGGTATACAATGAGCAGTTCTTC. Amino acid sequence: CSVANRLAVYNEQFF.

The genes are TRBV5-1 and TRBJ1-4; 7 nucleotides match TRBD1. This CDR3 region has 15 residues. V trimming: 4 bases; J trimming: 8 bases; junction bases outside the gene matches: 11. The germline V gene encodes CDR1 SGHRS and CDR2 YFSETQ. The CDR3 protein is CASSGQTGSGEKLFF. CDR3 in DNA: TGCGCCAGCAGCGGACAGACAGGGTCTGGAGAAAAACTGTTTTTT.

The J gene is TRBJ2-5, the V gene TRBV18, with 9 bases aligning to TRBD1. Germline V gene lookup returns CDR1 KGHSH and CDR2 LQKENI. The CDR3 runs 16 residues. V lost 3 bases and J lost 4; bases outside the gene matches: 9. The CDR3 nucleotides are TGTGCCAGCTCACCCCCACAGGGGGCAGGACTAGAGACCCAGTACTTC. It encodes CASSPPQGAGLETQYF.

The chain uses TRBV10-3 and TRBJ1-2, with no clear D. V lost 0 bases and J 4 bases, leaving 9 bases between the germline ends. The CDR3 has 14 residues. CDR1 is ENHRY, CDR2 SYGVKD, per germline. The CDR3 DNA is TGTGCCATCAGTGAGTCGATTCGGAGCTATGGCTACACCTTC. As protein: CAISESIRSYGYTF.

The chain links TRBV5-1 to TRBJ1-4; 7 bases map to TRBD1. The CDR3 is made up of 15 amino acids. With 4 bases clipped from V and 10 bases from J, the junction kept 13 bases outside the gene matches. The germline gives CDR1 SGHRS, CDR2 YFSETQ. CDR3 residues: CASSRGDSFFGKLFF. The CDR3 DNA follows: TGCGCCAGCAGCAGGGGGGACAGTTTCTTCGGAAAACTGTTTTTT.

The J gene is TRBJ1-5, the V gene TRBV19, with TRBD1 matching over 10 bases. With V trimmed by 3 bases and J by 8 bases, 7 bases remained unmatched. The CDR3 covers 15 residues. Germline CDR1 is LNHDA and CDR2 is SQIVND (reference sequence). The CDR3 here is CASSMTGGWGEPQHF. CDR3 nucleotide sequence: TGTGCCAGTAGTATGACAGGGGGCTGGGGAGAGCCCCAGCATTTT.

This clone occurred a few times. Other DNA sequences of this sample code for an identical CDR3. This sequence joins TRBV5-1 and TRBJ2-5; D may be TRBD1 (6 bases). Germline CDR1 is SGHRS and CDR2 is YFSETQ. The CDR3 consists of 12 residues. Trimming took 2 bases from V and 5 from J, leaving 7 bases between them. CDR3: CASSFGGETQYF. In DNA form, the CDR3 reads TGCGCCAGCAGCTTTGGGGGCGAGACCCAGTACTTC.

V is TRBV11-2 and J is TRBJ1-6, with 8 bases fitting TRBD1. The CDR3 totals 15 residues. The V and J ends lost 1 base and 9 bases, in that order; junction bases with no gene match: 5. Germline CDR1 is SGHAT and CDR2 is FQNNGV. CDR3 region: CASSLATGDFSPLHF. The CDR3 coding sequence is TGTGCCAGCAGCTTAGCGACAGGGGACTTTTCACCCCTCCACTTT.

V is TRBV30 and J is TRBJ2-5; tentative D call: TRBD1 (5 bases). The CDR3 length is 13 residues. Germline V CDR1 and CDR2: GTSNPN, SVGIG (reference sequence). V lost 2 bases and J lost 3, with 10 bases in between. CDR3 region: CAWSTGLEETQYF. CDR3 nucleotides: TGTGCCTGGAGTACAGGCTTAGAAGAGACCCAGTACTTC.

This clone was seen only once. The DNA of the CDR3 is TGTGCCAGCAGCCAGGGACTAGTCGGTGAGCAGTTCTTC. It specifies CASSQGLVGEQFF. This sequence joins TRBV3-1 (or the pseudogene TRBV3-2) and TRBJ2-1; 8 nucleotides match TRBD2. The V gene end was trimmed by 3 bases and the J gene end by 9 bases; junction bases not matched to a gene: 4. The CDR3 contains 13 residues. CDR1 and CDR2 (germline): LGHDT, YNNKEL (reference sequence).

This clone showed up just a few times. V gene TRBV7-9 combines with J gene TRBJ2-2; D unclear. Trimming removed 3 bases from V and 10 bases from J, with 12 bases in between. Germline lookup yields CDR1 SEHNR and CDR2 FQNEAQ (reference sequence). This CDR3 comprises 13 residues. The chain's CDR3 is CASSFGGAMELFF. The CDR3 DNA reads TGTGCCAGCAGCTTTGGCGGCGCAATGGAGCTGTTTTTT.

V usage is TRBV5-1 and J usage is TRBJ1-5; no firm D call. Trimming left V 5 bases short and J 3 bases short, with 9 bases between. Germline CDR1 SGHRS, CDR2 YFSETQ. This CDR3 contains 13 residues. CDR3: CASRVAANQPQHF. The CDR3 DNA sequence: TGCGCCAGCAGGGTTGCGGCCAATCAGCCCCAGCATTTT.

This chain links TRBV6-5 with TRBJ1-1; D is perhaps TRBD1 (6 bases). This CDR3 contains 15 residues. Trimming pared 6 bases from V and 0 bases from J, leaving 14 bases between. The V gene's germline CDR1 is MNHEY and CDR2 SVGAGI. The CDR3 spells CASRRAGVMNTEAFF. The CDR3 DNA reads TGTGCCAGCAGAAGAGCAGGGGTTATGAACACTGAAGCTTTCTTT.

This chain links TRBV7-9 with TRBJ1-5; TRBD1 aligns across 10 bases. The germline V gene has CDR1 SEHNR and CDR2 FQNEAQ (reference sequence). V shed 5 bases and J 0 bases; nucleotides not matched to a gene: 7. This CDR3 is built from 17 residues. CDR3 residues: CASSGPGTGVSNQPQHF. CDR3 nucleotide sequence: TGTGCCAGCAGCGGCCCCGGGACAGGGGTTAGCAATCAGCCCCAGCATTTT.

The chain has TRBV19 and TRBJ1-4; D is unresolved. Germline V gives CDR1 LNHDA, CDR2 SQIVND (reference sequence). The CDR3 spans 12 residues. Trimming cost V 4 bases and J 4 bases, with 4 bases left between them. CDR3 in amino acids: CASSNSNEKLFF. As DNA, the CDR3 is TGTGCCAGTAGTAATAGTAATGAAAAACTGTTTTTT.

To note about this clone: The identical CDR3 is also encoded by other nucleotide sequences in the sample. The chain has TRBV28 and TRBJ2-5, with D possibly being TRBD1 (7 bases). The CDR3 consists of 13 residues. Germline V gene data show CDR1 as MDHEN and CDR2 as SYDVKM. Deletions cut 3 bases from V and 4 bases from J, with 9 bases between. The CDR3 nucleotides are TGTGCCAGCAGTTTGCAGGGGGGAGAGACCCAGTACTTC. The encoded protein is CASSLQGGETQYF. Full variable domain (rest looked up from reference TRBV28 and TRBJ2-5): DVKVTQSSRYLVKRTGEKVFLECVQDMDHENMFWYRQDPGLGLRLIYFSYDVKMKEKGDIPEGYSVSREKKERFSLILESASTNQTSMYLCASSLQGGETQYFGPGTRLLVL.